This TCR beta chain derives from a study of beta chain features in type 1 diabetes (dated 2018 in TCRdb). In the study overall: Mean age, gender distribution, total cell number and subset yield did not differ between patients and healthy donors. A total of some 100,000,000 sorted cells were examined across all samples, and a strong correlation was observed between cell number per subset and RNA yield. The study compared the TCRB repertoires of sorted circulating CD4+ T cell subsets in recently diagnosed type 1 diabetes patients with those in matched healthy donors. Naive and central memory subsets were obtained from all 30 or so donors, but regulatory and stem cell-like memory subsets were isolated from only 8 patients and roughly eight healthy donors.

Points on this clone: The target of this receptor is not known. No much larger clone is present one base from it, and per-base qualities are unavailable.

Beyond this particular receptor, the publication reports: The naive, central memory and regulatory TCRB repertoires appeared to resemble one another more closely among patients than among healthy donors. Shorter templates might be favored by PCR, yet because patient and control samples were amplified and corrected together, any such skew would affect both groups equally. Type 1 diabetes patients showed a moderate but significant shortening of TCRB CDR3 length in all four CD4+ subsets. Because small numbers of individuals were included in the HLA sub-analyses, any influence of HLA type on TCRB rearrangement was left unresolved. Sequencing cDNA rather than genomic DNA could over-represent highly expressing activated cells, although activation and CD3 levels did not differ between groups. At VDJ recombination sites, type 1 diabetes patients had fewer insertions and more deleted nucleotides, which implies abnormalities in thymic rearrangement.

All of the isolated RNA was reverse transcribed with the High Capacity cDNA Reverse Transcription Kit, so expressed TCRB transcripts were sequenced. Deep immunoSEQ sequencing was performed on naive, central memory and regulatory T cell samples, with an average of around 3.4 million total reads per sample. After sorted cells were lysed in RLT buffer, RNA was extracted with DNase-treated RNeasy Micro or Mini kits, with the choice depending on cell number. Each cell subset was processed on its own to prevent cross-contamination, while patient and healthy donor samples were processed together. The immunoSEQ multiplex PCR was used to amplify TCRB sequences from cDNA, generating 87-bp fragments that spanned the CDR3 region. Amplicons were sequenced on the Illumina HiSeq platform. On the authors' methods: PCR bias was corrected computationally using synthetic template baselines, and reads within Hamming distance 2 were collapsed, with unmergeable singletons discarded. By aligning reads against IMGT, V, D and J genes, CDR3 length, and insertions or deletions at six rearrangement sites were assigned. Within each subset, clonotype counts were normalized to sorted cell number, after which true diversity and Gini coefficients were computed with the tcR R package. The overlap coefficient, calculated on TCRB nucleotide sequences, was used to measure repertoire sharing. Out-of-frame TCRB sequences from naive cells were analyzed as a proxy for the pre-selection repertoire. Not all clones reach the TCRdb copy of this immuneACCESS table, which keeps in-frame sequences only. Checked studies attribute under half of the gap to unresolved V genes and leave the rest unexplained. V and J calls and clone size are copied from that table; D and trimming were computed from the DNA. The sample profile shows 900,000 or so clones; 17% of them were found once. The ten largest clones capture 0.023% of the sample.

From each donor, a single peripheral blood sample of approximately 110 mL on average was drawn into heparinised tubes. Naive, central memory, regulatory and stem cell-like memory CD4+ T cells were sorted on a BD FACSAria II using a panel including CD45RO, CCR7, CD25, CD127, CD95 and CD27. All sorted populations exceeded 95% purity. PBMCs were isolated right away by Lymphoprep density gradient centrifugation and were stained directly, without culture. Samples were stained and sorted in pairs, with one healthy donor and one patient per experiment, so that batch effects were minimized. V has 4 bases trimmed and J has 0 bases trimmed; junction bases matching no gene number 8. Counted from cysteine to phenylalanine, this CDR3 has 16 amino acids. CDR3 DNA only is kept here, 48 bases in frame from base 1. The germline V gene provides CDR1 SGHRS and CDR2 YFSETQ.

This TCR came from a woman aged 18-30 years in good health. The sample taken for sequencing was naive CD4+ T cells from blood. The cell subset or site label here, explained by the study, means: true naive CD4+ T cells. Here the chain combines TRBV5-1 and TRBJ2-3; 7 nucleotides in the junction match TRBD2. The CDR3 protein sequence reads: CASSGRDYTSTDTQYF. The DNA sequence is TGCGCCAGCAGCGGTAGGGACTACACTAGCACAGATACGCAGTATTTT.